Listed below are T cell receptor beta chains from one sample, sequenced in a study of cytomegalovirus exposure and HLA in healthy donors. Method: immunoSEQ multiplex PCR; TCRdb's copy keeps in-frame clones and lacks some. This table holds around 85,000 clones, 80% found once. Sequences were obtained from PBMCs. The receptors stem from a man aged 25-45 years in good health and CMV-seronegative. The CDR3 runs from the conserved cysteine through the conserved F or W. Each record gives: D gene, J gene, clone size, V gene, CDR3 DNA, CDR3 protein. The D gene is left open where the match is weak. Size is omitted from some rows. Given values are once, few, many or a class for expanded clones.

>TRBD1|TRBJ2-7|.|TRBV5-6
TGTGCCAGCAGCTTGGCTTTTCGAGGACAGGGTAGCGAGCAGTACTTC
CASSLAFRGQGSEQYF
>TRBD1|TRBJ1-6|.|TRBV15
TGTGCCACCAGCGGACGGACAGGGGATAATTCACCCCTCCACTTT
CATSGRTGDNSPLHF
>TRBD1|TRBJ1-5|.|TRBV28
TGTGCCAGCAGTTTTGAGACAGGGACTTATAGCAATCAGCCCCAGCATTTT
CASSFETGTYSNQPQHF
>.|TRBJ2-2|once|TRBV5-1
TGCGCCAGCAGCCCGGTTGGGACACCGAACACCGGGGAGCTGTTTTTT
CASSPVGTPNTGELFF
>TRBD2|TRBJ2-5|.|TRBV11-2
TGTGCCAGCAGCTTAGTCTGCGGGGGCCAAGAGACCCAGTACTTC
CASSLVCGGQETQYF
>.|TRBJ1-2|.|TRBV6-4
TGTGCCAGCAGTGAAGGAGGGCGAGGGGGCTACACCTTC
CASSEGGRGGYTF
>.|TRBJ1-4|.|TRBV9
TGTGCCAGCAGCGGATACTTGGAGGGGAATACTAATGAAAAACTGTTTTTT
CASSGYLEGNTNEKLFF
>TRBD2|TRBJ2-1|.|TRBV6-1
TGTGCCAGCAGTCCAGGGACTAGCGGGAGTGATGAGCAGTTCTTC
CASSPGTSGSDEQFF
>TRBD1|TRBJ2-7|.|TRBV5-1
TGCGCCAGCAGCACCTCAGGGACAGGGGTCAACGAGCAGTACTTC
CASSTSGTGVNEQYF
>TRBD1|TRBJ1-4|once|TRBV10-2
TGCGCCAGCAGTAGGACAGGGGGCGGTGAAAAACTGTTTTTT
CASSRTGGGEKLFF
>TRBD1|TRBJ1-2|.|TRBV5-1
TGCGCCAGCAGCCCCAGGACAGGGGGAGATGGCTACACCTTC
CASSPRTGGDGYTF
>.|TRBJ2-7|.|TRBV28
TGTGCCAGCAGTTCCCGGGACACCACCTACGAGCAGTACTTC
CASSSRDTTYEQYF
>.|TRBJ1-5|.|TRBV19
TGTGCCACCTCAGTTGGCAATCAGCCCCAGCATTTT
CATSVGNQPQHF
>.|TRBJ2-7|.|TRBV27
TGTGCCAGCAGTTATAAGCGCTCGGGCGAGCAGTACTTC
CASSYKRSGEQYF
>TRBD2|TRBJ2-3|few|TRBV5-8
TGTGCCAGCAGCCCGGGACTAGTCAGAAGCACAGATACGCAGTATTTT
CASSPGLVRSTDTQYF
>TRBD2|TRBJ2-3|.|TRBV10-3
TGTGCCATCACCAGGACTAGCGGAACCACAGATACGCAGTATTTT
CAITRTSGTTDTQYF
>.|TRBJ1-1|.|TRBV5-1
TGCGCCAGCAGCCCAGGTACAGGAACTGAAGCTTTCTTT
CASSPGTGTEAFF
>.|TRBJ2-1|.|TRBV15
TGTGCCACCAGCAGAGATCTGGCAGGGAAAAATGAGCAGTTCTTC
CATSRDLAGKNEQFF
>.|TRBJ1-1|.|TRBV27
TGTGCCAGCAGACTGGGGGGGGCAGTCACTGAAGCTTTCTTT
CASRLGGAVTEAFF
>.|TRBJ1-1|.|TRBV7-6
TGTGCCAGCAGCTCAGACAGCAACACTGAAGCTTTCTTT
CASSSDSNTEAFF
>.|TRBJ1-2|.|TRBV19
TGTGCCAGTAGTTCCCGGACACGATCTAACTATGGCTACACCTTC
CASSSRTRSNYGYTF
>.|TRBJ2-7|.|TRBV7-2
TGTGCCAGCAGCCCTTCAACAGGGACCGACGAGCAGTACTTC
CASSPSTGTDEQYF
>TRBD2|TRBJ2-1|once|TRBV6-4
TGTGCCAGCAGTCAGACTAGCGGGGCTAACAATGAGCAGTTCTTC
CASSQTSGANNEQFF
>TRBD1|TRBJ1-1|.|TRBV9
TGTGCCAGCAGCAGGGGACAGATGAACACTGAAGCTTTCTTT
CASSRGQMNTEAFF
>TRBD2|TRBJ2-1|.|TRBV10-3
TGTGCCATCAGTGAGTCGGCTAGCGGGAGCAGTCCCTACAATGAGCAGTTCTTC
CAISESASGSSPYNEQFF
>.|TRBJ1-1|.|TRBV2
TGTGCCAGCAGTGAGAACAGCCCTATTGGAACTGAAGCTTTCTTT
CASSENSPIGTEAFF
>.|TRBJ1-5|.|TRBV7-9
TGTGCCAGCAGCTCGGGGAACGAGAATCAGCCCCAGCATTTT
CASSSGNENQPQHF
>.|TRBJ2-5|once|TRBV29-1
TGCAGCGTTAGTCGGGGGTTCCAAGAGACCCAGTACTTC
CSVSRGFQETQYF
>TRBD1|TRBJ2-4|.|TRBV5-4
TGTGCCAGCAGTTCTAAACAGGGGTCCAAAAACATTCAGTACTTC
CASSSKQGSKNIQYF
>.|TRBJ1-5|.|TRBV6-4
TGTGCCAGCAGTGCTGGGCAGGGAAGCAATCAGCCCCAGCATTTT
CASSAGQGSNQPQHF
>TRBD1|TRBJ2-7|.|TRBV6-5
TGTGCCAGCAGAGGGGACAGGACTTCCTACGAGCAGTACTTC
CASRGDRTSYEQYF
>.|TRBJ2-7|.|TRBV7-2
TGTGCCAGCAGCTTAATCGTTCTACCCGGGGTGTCCGAGCAGTACTTC
CASSLIVLPGVSEQYF
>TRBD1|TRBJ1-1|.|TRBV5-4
TGTGCCAGCAGCCGACAGGGAACTGAAGCTTTCTTT
CASSRQGTEAFF
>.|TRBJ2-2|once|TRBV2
TGTGCCAGCAAGAGTCGGGTTCAAACCGGGGAGCTGTTTTTT
CASKSRVQTGELFF
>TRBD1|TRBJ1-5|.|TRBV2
TGTGCCAGCAGTCAAGACAGGGTTCAGCCCCAGCATTTT
CASSQDRVQPQHF
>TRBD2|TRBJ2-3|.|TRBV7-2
TGTGCCAGCAGCCCCGGGACTAGCGGGCTTGCAGATACGCAGTATTTT
CASSPGTSGLADTQYF
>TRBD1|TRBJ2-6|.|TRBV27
TGTGCCAGCAGCTACCGGGACAGGAGTTCTGGGGCCAACGTCCTGACTTTC
CASSYRDRSSGANVLTF
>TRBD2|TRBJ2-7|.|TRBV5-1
TGCGCCAGCAGTAGGGCTAGCGGGAAACCTAATTCCTACGAGCAGTACTTC
CASSRASGKPNSYEQYF
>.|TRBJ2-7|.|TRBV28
TGTGCCAGCCATGGGGCCAAGGGCCTCTCCTACGAGCAGTACTTC
CASHGAKGLSYEQYF
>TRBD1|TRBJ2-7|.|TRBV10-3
TGTGCCATCAGTGACCCGGGGACAGGGAGATCGTACGAGCAGTACTTC
CAISDPGTGRSYEQYF
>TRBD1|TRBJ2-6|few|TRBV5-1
TGCGCCAGCAGCCTGAGGGACAGGATCCTCTCTGGGGCCAACGTCCTGACTTTC
CASSLRDRILSGANVLTF
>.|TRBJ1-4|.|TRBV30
TGTGCCTGGACGCCGGGTCGCGGGTGGGGAAAACTGTTTTTT
CAWTPGRGWGKLFF
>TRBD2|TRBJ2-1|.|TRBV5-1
TGCGCCAGCAGCTTGGGCGTTAGCGGGAGCTCCTACAATGAGCAGTTCTTC
CASSLGVSGSSYNEQFF
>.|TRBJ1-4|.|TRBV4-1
TGCGCCAGCAGCCAAACCGGGCGGGATGAAAAACTGTTTTTT
CASSQTGRDEKLFF
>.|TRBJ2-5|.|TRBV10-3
TGTGCCATCAGGAGGGCAGGAGGGGAGACCCAGTACTTC
CAIRRAGGETQYF
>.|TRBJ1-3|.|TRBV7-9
TGTGCCAGCAGCTGGTCCTTGAGCTCTGGAAACACCATATATTTT
CASSWSLSSGNTIYF
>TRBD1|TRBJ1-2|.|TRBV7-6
TGTGCCAGCAGCTTGGGGACAGGGGGAGGTCGTGTTGGCTACACCTTC
CASSLGTGGGRVGYTF
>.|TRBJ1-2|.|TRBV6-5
TGTGCCAGCAGTTTCGGACTCCGGGGTTGGGGCTACACCTTC
CASSFGLRGWGYTF
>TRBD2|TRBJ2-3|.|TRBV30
TGTGCCTGGGAAATAGCGGGAGGGAGCACAGATACGCAGTATTTT
CAWEIAGGSTDTQYF
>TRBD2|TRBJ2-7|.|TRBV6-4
TGTGCCAGCAGCGACTACCCGCAACTAGCGGGAACACTCTACGAGCAGTACTTC
CASSDYPQLAGTLYEQYF
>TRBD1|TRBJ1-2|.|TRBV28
TGTGCCAGCAGTTTAAGACAGGGGAATAACTATGGCTACACCTTC
CASSLRQGNNYGYTF
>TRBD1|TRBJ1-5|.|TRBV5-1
TGCGCCAGCAGCGGGACAGGGGGCGATCAGCCCCAGCATTTT
CASSGTGGDQPQHF
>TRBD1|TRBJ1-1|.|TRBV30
TGTGCCTGGAGTCCCCCCTCTGGGACAGGGGCCAAAAGCACTGAAGCTTTCTTT
CAWSPPSGTGAKSTEAFF
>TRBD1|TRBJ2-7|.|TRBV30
TGTGCCTGGGGCCAATACTTCTCCGGGACAGGGCGTTACGAGCAGTACTTC
CAWGQYFSGTGRYEQYF
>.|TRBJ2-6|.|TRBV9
TGTGCCAGCAGCGGACCAGACTGGGCCAACGTCCTGACTTTC
CASSGPDWANVLTF
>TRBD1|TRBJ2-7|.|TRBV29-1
TGCAGCGTTGGGGGGACAGGGGCCTACGAGCAGTACTTC
CSVGGTGAYEQYF
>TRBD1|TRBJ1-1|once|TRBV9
TGTGCCAGCAGCGCCGGGACAGCGAACACTGAAGCTTTCTTT
CASSAGTANTEAFF
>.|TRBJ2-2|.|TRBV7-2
TGTGCCAGCATCCTCTCCATAGGGGTCTCCGGCACCGGGGAGCTGTTTTTT
CASILSIGVSGTGELFF
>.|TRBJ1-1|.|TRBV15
TGTGCCACCAGCAGAGATGGGGGGGACACTGAAGCTTTCTTT
CATSRDGGDTEAFF
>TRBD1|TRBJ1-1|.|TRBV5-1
TGCGCCAGCAGCGTACAGGGGGGGAACACTGAAGCTTTCTTT
CASSVQGGNTEAFF